This T cell receptor beta chain was sequenced for a study of radiation and T cells in renal cell carcinoma (dated by TCRdb to 2020 to 2022). For the wider study: The samples were obtained from a clinical trial, where primary renal cell carcinomas were treated with 15 Gy stereotactic body radiation therapy and then removed by nephrectomy 4 weeks afterward. TCR beta sequencing covered 50 to 55 samples in total, comprising some 26 tumors and approximately 27 peripheral blood samples. In the roughly 54 samples combined, around 3.9 million unique CDR3 nucleotide sequences were found, encoding 2.5 million or so unique CDR3 amino acid sequences. General study outcomes and caveats: Blood repertoire dynamics were not followed beyond 4 weeks after treatment. With a single-armed trial design, the study had no way to address how radiation dose or scheduling affects the TCR repertoire. Because pretreatment tumor biopsies were not available, the study could not determine whether clonotypes were already present within the tumor at baseline. In blood, the top tumor clonotypes increased from baseline to 2 weeks after radiation and then shrank by 4 weeks, which suggests a temporary expansion of tumor-resident clones.

Per the publication, the time point label means: blood 2 weeks post-SBRT. This sample's treatment or condition label indicates: 15 Gy SBRT to primary tumor, nephrectomy 4 weeks later. To follow tumor-enriched clonotypes, peripheral blood was collected serially from radiation-treated patients at baseline and again at 2 weeks and 4 weeks after SBRT. All patients had renal cell carcinoma with clear cell pathology. The QIAamp DNA Blood Mini Kit (Qiagen) was used to prepare genomic DNA for TCR sequencing. Samples were included in the analyses only if all quality control checks were passed. The sample holds a few counts of this clone. The antigen this receptor binds is unknown. Qualities for individual bases were not recorded, and no much larger clone is one base off. Following the manufacturer's recommendations, the immunoSEQ kit was used to generate TCR beta libraries from genomic DNA. To prepare the libraries, a first multiplex PCR with proprietary primers was run, followed by a second PCR that added unique barcodes, and a bead cleanup was done after each round. Each sample batch included a kit-provided positive control reaction and a negative control reaction. The final libraries were assessed on an Agilent 4200 TapeStation D1000 ScreenTape, pooled by volume, and quantified by qPCR. Sequencing was performed on an Illumina NextSeq500 using a MidOutput 150-cycle cartridge, with 156 Read1 cycles, 15 Index1 cycles, and the kit custom primers. The pooled library was loaded at approximately 1 pM, and approximately 18% PhiX control was spiked in. As for how the authors treated the data: The vendor-processed data were analyzed in R, and a clonotype was defined as all T cells that share the same CDR3 nucleotide sequence. In the clone abundance analyses, frequencies were normalized to the 10,000 most abundant clones in each sample. Public T cell clones, averaging fewer than five per sample, were removed before analysis. A difference in abundance of at least 32-fold between compartments was used to define tumor-enriched and baseline blood-enriched clonotypes. Clonotypes expanded or contracted between blood time points were identified with a beta-binomial differential abundance model. Similarity between tumor and blood repertoires was quantified using the Baroni-Urbani and Buser coefficient, and groups were compared with two-tailed Wilcoxon tests in R. The source is immuneACCESS, and TCRdb retained only in-frame sequences with V and J called. Part of the clones is not carried over; for the studies checked, unresolved V genes explain less than half of this, and the remainder is unexplained. For V, J and clone size, that table is used; D and trimming come from the DNA. In this sample the table shows some 72,000 clones, 82% of which occur a single time. The ten largest make up nearly 6% of the sample.

The specimen was blood, collected from a patient whose treatment included radiotherapy and nephrectomy. The TCR was taken from a man aged 60 to 75 with renal cell carcinoma.

CDR3 loop: CASSSQGPQNEKLFF. The sequenced DNA is TGTGCCAGCAGCTCCCAGGGACCGCAGAATGAAAAACTGTTTTTT. The V and J segments used are TRBV7-9 and TRBJ1-4; the best D guess is TRBD1, with 5 bases matching. From the cysteine through the phenylalanine, the CDR3 covers 15 amino acids. The retained sequence is limited to the CDR3, 45 bases, with the frame set at the first base. The V end loses 4 bases and the J end loses 5 bases, and a stretch of 14 bases separates them. Sequences SEHNR (CDR1) and FQNEAQ (CDR2) are obtained from the germline V gene (reference sequence).